Each of the 4 T cell receptor beta chains below was sequenced from the same sample in a study of blood T cell repertoires in COVID-19. The repertoire was sequenced with immunoSEQ multiplex PCR; TCRdb's copy has only in-frame clones and lacks some. The sample includes roughly 400,000 clones, approximately 87% seen only once; the top ten take about a tenth. The sequencing sample was made of PBMCs or T cells enriched from blood (not recorded which). These receptor sequences come from a woman in her fifties or sixties who had recovered from COVID-19.

The chain is built from TRBV5-1 and TRBJ1-6, with D tentatively TRBD1 (6 bases). The germline V gene has CDR1 SGHRS and CDR2 YFSETQ. V gave up 4 bases and J gave up 6 bases, with 17 bases separating them. The length of the CDR3 is 16 residues. The chain's CDR3 is CASSPTGQTGNSPLHF. The CDR3 coding sequence is TGCGCCAGCAGCCCGACGGGACAAACCGGTAATTCACCCCTCCACTTT.

The gene calls are TRBV6-5 and TRBJ1-2, with 7 bases identical to TRBD1. With 5 bases clipped from V and 4 bases from J, the junction kept 10 bases outside the gene matches. Germline CDR1 and CDR2: MNHEY and SVGAGI. The CDR3 has 15 amino acids. The CDR3 coding sequence is TGTGCCAGCAGTCCACCTACAGGGGTCGGCTATGGCTACACCTTC. Translating gives CASSPPTGVGYGYTF.

This chain uses TRBV30 with TRBJ1-3; maybe TRBD1 (5 bases). The CDR3 is 14 amino acids. Germline-derived CDR1 and CDR2 are GTSNPN and SVGIG (reference sequence). The CDR3 sequence is CATYRGGSGNTIYF. In nucleotides, the CDR3 is TGTGCGACTTATAGGGGAGGATCTGGAAACACCATATATTTT.

The CDR3 spells CASSLVLAGGASLNEQFF. Here the CDR3 DNA reads TGTGCCAGCAGCTTAGTCCTAGCGGGGGGGGCCAGCCTCAATGAGCAGTTCTTC. The chain uses TRBV11-2 and TRBJ2-1; 12 bases line up with TRBD2. CDR1 and CDR2 from the germline V gene are SGHAT and FQNNGV. The CDR3 covers 18 residues. The trim removed 1 base at V and 6 bases at J, leaving 10 bases unmatched.